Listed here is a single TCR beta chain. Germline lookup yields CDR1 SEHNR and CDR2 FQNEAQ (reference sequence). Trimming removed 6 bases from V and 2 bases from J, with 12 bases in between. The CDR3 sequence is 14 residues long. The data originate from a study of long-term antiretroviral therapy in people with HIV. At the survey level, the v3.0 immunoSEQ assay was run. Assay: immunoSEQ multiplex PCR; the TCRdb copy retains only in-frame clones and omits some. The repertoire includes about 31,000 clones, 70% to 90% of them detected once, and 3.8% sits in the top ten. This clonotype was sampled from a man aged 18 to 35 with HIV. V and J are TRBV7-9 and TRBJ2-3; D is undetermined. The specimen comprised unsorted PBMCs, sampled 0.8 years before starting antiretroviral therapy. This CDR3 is CASRIGIPTDTQYF. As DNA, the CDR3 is TGTGCCAGCAGGATTGGGATACCCACAGATACGCAGTATTTT.